The 19 T cell receptor beta chains in this list originate from one sample, sequenced in a study of T-cell memory formation after mild COVID-19. One entry per CDR3 protein results from TCRdb running MiXCR on the 5' RACE reads. The table lists around 180,000 distinct CDR3 sequences, roughly 16% of them singletons. Specimen: PBMCs or a T cell subset sorted from them (not recorded which). These receptors all come from an adult woman who had mild COVID-19 (a few samples of this study predate the infection). Cell type and time point are not known.

This clonotype was counted a few times. This chain links TRBV11-3 with TRBJ1-1; no reliable D call. The V end lost 3 bases, the J end lost 1 base, and 6 bases lay between the germline ends. The CDR3 is 13 amino acids. Germline V CDR1 and CDR2: SGHNT, YENEEA. The CDR3 nucleotides read TGTGCCAGCAGCTTCGACGCGAACACTGAAGCTTTCTTT. This sequence encodes CASSFDANTEAFF. Variable domain in full (rest from reference TRBV11-3 and TRBJ1-1): EAGVVQSPRYKIIEKKQPVAFWCNPISGHNTLYWYLQNLGQGPELLIRYENEEAVDDSQLPKDRFSAERLKGVDSTLKIQPAELGDSAVYLCASSFDANTEAFFGQGTRLTVV.

The chain employs TRBV5-6 and TRBJ2-4; 7 positions match TRBD2. V was clipped by 2 bases and J by 1 base; unmatched bases: 6. This CDR3 contains 16 residues. From germline, CDR1 is SGHDT and CDR2 YYEEEE. The DNA of the CDR3 is TGTGCCAGCAGCTTTCCGGGAGGAGGGGCCAAAAACATTCAGTACTTC. Residues: CASSFPGGGAKNIQYF.

This clonotype was counted between two and nine times. The chain is built from TRBV9 and TRBJ2-2; tentatively, D is TRBD2 (6 bases). CDR3 length equals 13 residues. In germline, CDR1 is SGDLS, CDR2 YYNGEE. Between the trimmed V and J ends, which lost 5 bases and 7 bases, there was a span of 12 bases. This CDR3 is CASSARGGGELFF. The CDR3 coding sequence is TGTGCCAGCAGTGCTAGGGGAGGCGGGGAGCTGTTTTTT.

This clonotype was found a few times. V gene TRBV7-3 combines with J gene TRBJ2-3; 8 bases map to TRBD2. The CDR3 spans 16 residues. Trimming cost V 5 bases and J 1 base; bases outside gene matches: 8. The germline CDR1 and CDR2 sequences are SGHTA and FQGTGA. CDR3 DNA sequence: TGTGCCAGCAGCCCGTATAGCGGGAAGGGCACAGATACGCAGTATTTT. Translating it yields CASSPYSGKGTDTQYF.

The chain joins TRBV6-1 to TRBJ1-1; 7 bases align to TRBD1. V dropped 6 bases and J dropped 0; count of bases not matched to a gene: 7. CDR1 and CDR2 (germline): MNHNS, SASEGT. CDR3 size: 15 residues. CDR3 sequence reads: CASRGDRGVNTEAFF. For the CDR3, the DNA is TGTGCCAGCAGGGGGGACAGAGGGGTGAACACTGAAGCTTTCTTT.

This clonotype was seen only a few times. The chain has TRBV19 and TRBJ2-3; D gene unclear. Germline-derived CDR1 and CDR2 are LNHDA and SQIVND (reference sequence). V was clipped by 8 bases and J by 2 bases, with 5 bases between them. The CDR3 is made up of 11 amino acids. CDR3 residues: CASQNTDTQYF. Here the CDR3 DNA reads TGTGCCAGTCAAAACACAGATACGCAGTATTTT.

This clonotype appeared a few times. The rearrangement joins TRBV11-1 to TRBJ2-3; 11 bases agree with TRBD2. V lost 4 bases and J lost 6; bases outside the gene matches: 12. Germline V gives CDR1 SGHAT, CDR2 FQDESV (reference sequence). The CDR3 totals 17 residues. The CDR3 nucleotides read TGTGCCAGCAGCTCCTACCCCGGGACTAGCGGAGGGGATACGCAGTATTTT. It is translated as CASSSYPGTSGGDTQYF.

This chain connects TRBV3-1 to TRBJ1-2; possibly TRBD1 for D (5 bases). CDR3 length: 15 amino acids. Germline CDR1 is LGHDT and CDR2 is YNNKEL (reference sequence). V was trimmed by 0 bases and J by 4 bases, leaving 12 bases between them. In nucleotides, the CDR3 is TGTGCCAGCAGCCAAGATTCCCAGGGCCTCTATGGCTACACCTTC. Translation gives CASSQDSQGLYGYTF.

V gene TRBV7-9 combines with J gene TRBJ1-5, with 7 positions matching TRBD1. The germline gives CDR1 SEHNR, CDR2 FQNEAQ (reference sequence). The V segment lost 1 base and the J segment 0 bases; nucleotides outside the gene matches: 6. The length of the CDR3 is 17 residues. CDR3 DNA: TGTGCCAGCAGCTTAGGTACGGGACAGTATAGCAATCAGCCCCAGCATTTT. Protein product: CASSLGTGQYSNQPQHF.

The CDR3 reads CSARSGGTGTDTQYF. Here the CDR3 DNA reads TGCAGTGCTAGATCAGGGGGCACGGGGACAGATACGCAGTATTTT. The rearrangement joins TRBV20-1 to TRBJ2-3; 8 bases are a match to TRBD1. With V trimmed by 2 bases and J by 3 bases, 7 bases remained unmatched. Germline loops: CDR1 DFQATT, CDR2 SNEGSKA (reference sequence). CDR3 size: 15 residues.

A few counts support this clonotype. This chain connects TRBV20-1 to TRBJ2-6; either TRBD1 or TRBD2 may fit D (7 bases each). Germline V lookup: CDR1 DFQATT, CDR2 SNEGSKA (reference sequence). This CDR3 spans 16 amino acids. Trimming stripped 6 bases from V and 3 bases from J, with 18 bases between. The CDR3 reads CSAPPRGGVGANVLTF. CDR3 DNA: TGCAGTGCGCCCCCCAGGGGGGGGGTTGGGGCCAACGTCCTGACTTTC.

This chain uses TRBV7-9 with TRBJ2-7; D gene unclear. CDR1 and CDR2 from the germline V gene are SEHNR and FQNEAQ (reference sequence). Trimming stripped 1 base from V and 6 bases from J, with 16 bases between. This CDR3 region has 15 residues. The CDR3 sequence: CASSLDWHSLGEQYF. DNA for the CDR3: TGTGCCAGCAGCTTAGATTGGCACAGTCTCGGCGAGCAGTACTTC.

The chain combines TRBV4-2 with TRBJ2-7; 8 bases align to TRBD2. This CDR3 is 15 amino acids long. Germline V gene data show CDR1 as LGHNA and CDR2 as YNFKEQ. Germline trimming cut 0 bases from V and 5 bases from J; bases unmatched to any gene: 6. DNA for the CDR3: TGTGCCAGCAGCCAAGATAGGACTAGCCCCCACGAGCAGTACTTC. It translates to CASSQDRTSPHEQYF.

This chain links TRBV7-8 with TRBJ2-4, with D perhaps matching TRBD1 (6 bases). V gave up 5 bases and J gave up 7 bases, with 12 bases separating them. Germline assignment: CDR1 SGHVS and CDR2 FQNEAQ. This CDR3 spans 13 amino acids. The CDR3 is CASSPGQFNIQYF. The CDR3 nucleotides are TGTGCCAGCAGCCCGGGACAATTTAACATTCAGTACTTC.

This chain joins TRBV27 and TRBJ1-6; TRBD1 matches 10 bases. The junction had 5 bases not matched to a gene; V was cut back by 2 bases and J by 10 bases. The CDR3 is 15 amino acids. Germline CDR1 MNHEY, CDR2 SMNVEV (reference sequence). The CDR3 DNA sequence: TGTGCCAGCAGTTTAGGGACAGGGGTTCAATCACCCCTCCACTTT. Protein sequence: CASSLGTGVQSPLHF.

The V gene is TRBV11-2, the J gene TRBJ1-1; the match to TRBD1 covers 7 bases. The V gene end was trimmed by 1 base and the J gene end by 5 bases; junction bases not matched to a gene: 4. The CDR3 has 14 amino acids. Germline V CDR1 and CDR2: SGHAT, FQNNGV. CDR3 sequence: CASSLGTRGTEAFF. The CDR3 coding sequence is TGTGCCAGCAGCTTAGGGACCAGGGGGACTGAAGCTTTCTTT.

This clonotype was detected only a few times. This chain links TRBV7-2 with TRBJ1-1, with unresolved D. This CDR3 has 13 amino acids. The V end lost 6 bases, the J end lost 1 base, and 9 bases lay between the germline ends. The V gene's germline CDR1 is SGHTA and CDR2 FQGNSA. The CDR3 nucleotides read TGTGCCAGCAGTCATACGGAGAACACTGAAGCTTTCTTT. Protein sequence: CASSHTENTEAFF.

This chain uses TRBV6-2 or TRBV6-3 with TRBJ2-1; TRBD2 matches 9 bases. V shed 2 bases and J 4 bases; nucleotides not matched to a gene: 6. The CDR3 spans 16 residues. Germline V gene lookup returns CDR1 MNHEY and CDR2 SVGEGT. CDR3 in DNA: TGTGCCAGCAGTTACCTAGCGGGAAATCTGTACAATGAGCAGTTCTTC. Its translation is CASSYLAGNLYNEQFF.

This clonotype was observed a few times. This chain uses TRBV24-1 with TRBJ2-7; possible D gene TRBD2, 5 bases. This CDR3 has 15 residues. Per germline, CDR1 KGHDR and CDR2 SFDVKD. V was shortened by 3 bases and J by 0 bases, with 11 bases between the two germline ends. This CDR3 reads CATSDPRATSYEQYF. DNA for the CDR3: TGTGCCACCAGTGATCCGCGGGCCACCTCCTACGAGCAGTACTTC.